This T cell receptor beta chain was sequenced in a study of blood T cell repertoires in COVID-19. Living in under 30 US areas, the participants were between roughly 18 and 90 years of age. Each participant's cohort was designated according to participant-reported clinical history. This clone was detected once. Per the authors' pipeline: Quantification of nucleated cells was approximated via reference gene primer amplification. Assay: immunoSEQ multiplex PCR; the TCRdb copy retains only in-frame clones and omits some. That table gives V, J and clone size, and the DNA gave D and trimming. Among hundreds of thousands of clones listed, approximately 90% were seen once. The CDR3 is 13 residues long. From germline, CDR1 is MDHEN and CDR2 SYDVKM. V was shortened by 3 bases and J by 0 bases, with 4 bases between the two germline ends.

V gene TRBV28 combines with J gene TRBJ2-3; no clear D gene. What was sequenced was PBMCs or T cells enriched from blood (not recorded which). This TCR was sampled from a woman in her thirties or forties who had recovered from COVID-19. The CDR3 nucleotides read TGTGCCAGCAGTTTCTACAGCACAGATACGCAGTATTTT. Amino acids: CASSFYSTDTQYF.